This TCR beta chain emerged from a study of T cells after posttransplantation cyclophosphamide. Concerning this clone: Its antigen remains unidentified.

The length of the CDR3 is 13 residues. CDR1 and CDR2 (germline): LNHDA, SQIVND (reference sequence). V was cut by 4 bases and J by 0 bases, with 6 bases left in between. Whole-study results and caveats: Skin or GI-infiltrating T cells shared few TRB sequences with blood.

Profiling relied on immunoSEQ multiplex PCR, and the TCRdb table lists in-frame clones only, not all of them. The data hold 14,000 or so clones, with 76% observed a single time. This clonotype was obtained from a man aged 45-65 years. The chain has TRBV19 and TRBJ1-1; D may be TRBD1 (6 bases). The source material was memory CD4+ T cells sorted from PBMCs. Here the CDR3 DNA reads TGTGCCAGTAGTAGACAGGTGAACACTGAAGCTTTCTTT. Translating it yields CASSRQVNTEAFF.